The clone carrying this T cell receptor beta chain was observed a single time. These data come from a study of blood T cell repertoires in COVID-19. Across the whole study: Specimens from acute and convalescent COVID-19 originated in the United States, Italy and Spain. T cells, B-cell-depleted T cells, or PBMCs provided the cDNA or gDNA that served as material.

The table came from immunoSEQ multiplex PCR; TCRdb's copy has only in-frame clones and leaves some out. The table records 110,000 to 150,000 clones, roughly four fifths of them present only once. Germline CDR1 is MNHEY and CDR2 is SMNVEV (reference sequence). The V gene end was trimmed by 5 bases and the J gene end by 4 bases; junction bases not matched to a gene: 10. There are 15 residues in the CDR3. The V and J genes are TRBV27 and TRBJ1-1, with 7 bases fitting TRBD1. Input material: peripheral blood. This receptor was taken from a human donor in a cohort sampled during active COVID-19. In DNA, the CDR3 is TGTGCCAGCAGTGACTGGGACAGCGGGAGCACTGAAGCTTTCTTT. This sequence encodes CASSDWDSGSTEAFF.